Listed below are T cell receptor beta chains from one sample, sequenced in a study of patients and donors after allogeneic stem cell transplantation. TCRdb re-called the RT-PCR reads through MiXCR, storing one row per CDR3 protein. The repertoire includes roughly 200,000 distinct CDR3 sequences, about 37% of them detected once, and roughly 10% sits in the top ten. Sequencing was carried out using blood, either unsorted or a sorted T cell fraction (not recorded which). These receptors were taken from a human donor who was either an allogeneic HSCT recipient or a stem cell or donor lymphocyte infusion donor (not recorded which). It is not recorded whose cells these are; they may come from a transplant donor. Each CDR3 is given with its conserved first and last residue. D genes are given only for firm matches. Clone size is not always given. Where it is, it says once, few, many or a class for expanded clones.

.	TRBV7-3	.	TRBJ2-6	CASSSGGANVLTF	TGTGCCAGCAGCTCCGGTGGGGCCAACGTCCTGACTTTC
.	TRBV5-8	.	TRBJ2-1	CASSLNFLPHNEQFF	TGTGCCAGCAGCTTGAACTTTTTACCCCACAATGAGCAGTTCTTC
.	TRBV20-1	.	TRBJ1-4	CSARAPQGHEKLFF	TGCAGTGCTAGAGCCCCGCAAGGGCATGAAAAACTGTTTTTT
.	TRBV4-1	.	TRBJ2-1	CASSPRGTYNEQFF	TGCGCCAGCAGCCCACGGGGGACCTACAATGAGCAGTTCTTC
TRBD1	TRBV10-3	few	TRBJ1-2	CATKTGGDYYGYTF	TGTGCCACCAAGACAGGGGGAGACTACTATGGCTACACCTTC
.	TRBV7-9	.	TRBJ1-5	CASSSSGGAGQPQHF	TGTGCCAGCAGCTCCAGTGGGGGGGCAGGGCAGCCCCAGCATTTT
.	TRBV5-1	few	TRBJ2-1	CASSFQGPYNEQFF	TGCGCCAGCAGCTTTCAGGGTCCCTACAATGAGCAGTTCTTC
TRBD1	TRBV25-1	few	TRBJ1-2	CASRGRWSNYGYTF	TGTGCCAGTAGGGGGCGCTGGTCTAACTATGGCTACACCTTC
.	TRBV7-9	.	TRBJ2-7	CASSPGDSSYKQYF	TGTGCCAGCAGCCCGGGGGACAGCTCCTACAAGCAGTACTTC
.	TRBV12-3/TRBV12-4	few	TRBJ2-5	CASSGWGAWETQYF	TGTGCCAGCAGCGGTTGGGGGGCGTGGGAGACCCAGTACTTC
.	TRBV11-2	few	TRBJ1-2	CASSSLGPVGGYTF	TGTGCCAGCAGTTCCCTGGGCCCGGTGGGGGGCTACACCTTC
.	TRBV6-5	.	TRBJ1-1	CASSPAEGPLNTEAFF	TGTGCCAGCAGCCCCGCAGAGGGCCCACTGAACACTGAAGCTTTCTTT
.	TRBV28	.	TRBJ1-2	CASSFFGEDGYTF	TGTGCCAGCAGTTTCTTTGGGGAGGATGGCTACACCTTC
.	TRBV12-3/TRBV12-4	.	TRBJ1-5	CASSPTQGSYSNQPQHF	TGTGCCAGCAGCCCGACTCAGGGGTCATATAGCAATCAGCCCCAGCATTTT
.	TRBV5-1	.	TRBJ2-7	CASSLGRGASYEQYF	TGCGCCAGCAGCTTGGGGCGCGGGGCCTCCTACGAGCAGTACTTC
.	TRBV12-3/TRBV12-4	few	TRBJ1-2	CASSLRAAYGYTF	TGTGCCAGCAGTTTACGGGCAGCCTATGGCTACACCTTC
TRBD1	TRBV6-5	.	TRBJ1-1	CASRTRGTEAFF	TGTGCCAGCAGAACCAGGGGGACTGAAGCTTTCTTT
TRBD1	TRBV12-3/TRBV12-4	few	TRBJ1-3	CASSFRQGPSGNTIYF	TGTGCCAGCAGTTTCAGACAGGGACCTTCCGGAAACACCATATATTTT
.	TRBV7-2	few	TRBJ1-5	CASARGSNQPQHF	TGTGCCAGCGCTAGAGGTAGCAATCAGCCCCAGCATTTT
.	TRBV7-9	.	TRBJ2-1	CASSWGRNWAHNEQFF	TGTGCCAGCAGCTGGGGACGGAATTGGGCCCACAATGAGCAGTTCTTC
.	TRBV29-1	few	TRBJ1-1	CSVRGLLVPEAFF	TGCAGCGTTCGAGGGTTATTGGTCCCTGAAGCTTTCTTT
.	TRBV12-3/TRBV12-4	few	TRBJ2-7	CASSSGFYEQYF	TGTGCCAGCAGCTCTGGCTTCTACGAGCAGTACTTC
TRBD1	TRBV12-3/TRBV12-4	many	TRBJ1-1	CASRDRGNTEAFF	TGTGCCAGCAGGGACAGGGGGAACACTGAAGCTTTCTTT
TRBD2	TRBV28	.	TRBJ2-1	CASSSPGLPYNEQFF	TGTGCCAGCAGTTCACCGGGACTACCTTACAATGAGCAGTTCTTC
.	TRBV27	few	TRBJ1-1	CASSFWGTNTEAFF	TGTGCCAGCAGTTTTTGGGGTACCAACACTGAAGCTTTCTTT